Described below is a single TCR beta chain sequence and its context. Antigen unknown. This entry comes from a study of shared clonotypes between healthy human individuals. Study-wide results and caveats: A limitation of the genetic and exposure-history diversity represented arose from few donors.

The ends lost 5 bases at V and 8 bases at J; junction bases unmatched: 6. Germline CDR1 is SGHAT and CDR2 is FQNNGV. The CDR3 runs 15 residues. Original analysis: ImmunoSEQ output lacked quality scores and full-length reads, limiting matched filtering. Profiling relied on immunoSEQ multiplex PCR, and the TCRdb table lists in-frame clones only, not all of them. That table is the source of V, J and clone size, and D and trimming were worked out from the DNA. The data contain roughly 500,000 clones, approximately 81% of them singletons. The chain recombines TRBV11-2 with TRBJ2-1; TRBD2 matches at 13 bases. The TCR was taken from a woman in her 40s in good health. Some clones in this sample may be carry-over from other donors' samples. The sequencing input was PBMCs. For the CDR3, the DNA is TGTGCCAGCAGCCCGGGACTAGCGGGAATAGATGAGCAGTTCTTC. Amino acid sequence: CASSPGLAGIDEQFF. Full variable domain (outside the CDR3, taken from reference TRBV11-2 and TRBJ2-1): EAGVAQSPRYKIIEKRQSVAFWCNPISGHATLYWYQQILGQGPKLLIQFQNNGVVDDSQLPKDRFSAERLKGVDSTLKIQPAKLEDSAVYLCASSPGLAGIDEQFFGPGTRLTVL.